The rows below give T cell receptor beta chains drawn from one sample of a study of blood T cells in healthy people across ages. Each CDR3 protein gets one entry after TCRdb re-called the 5' RACE reads with MiXCR. The table shows 780,000 or so distinct CDR3 sequences, with 53% occurring only once. Sequenced sample: blood. These receptors were collected from an elderly man in good health. Both conserved end residues are part of each CDR3. Each record gives: clone size, J gene, V gene, D gene, CDR3 DNA, CDR3 protein. A D gene is named only where the DNA matches it firmly. For some rows the clone size is stated as once, few or many, or as a class when expanded; others skip it.

few TRBJ1-1 TRBV28 TRBD1 TGTGCCAGCAGTCCACCCGGACAGGGTAGAGCTTTCTTT CASSPPGQGRAFF
- TRBJ1-2 TRBV5-1 - TGCGCCAGCAGCAGACAGGATTCCTATGGCTACACCTTC CASSRQDSYGYTF
- TRBJ2-4 TRBV29-1 - TGCAGCGTTCGACCGGTATTAGCCAAAAACATTCAGTACTTC CSVRPVLAKNIQYF
- TRBJ2-7 TRBV2 - TGTGCCAGCAGTGATGGGCAGGGGATTGCTGAGCAGTACTTC CASSDGQGIAEQYF
- TRBJ2-7 TRBV7-9 - TGTGCCAGCAGTTGGACCTCAGATACGGACGAGCAGTACTTC CASSWTSDTDEQYF
- TRBJ1-2 TRBV20-1 - TGCAGTGCTTACCTCGGGCAGGGCCCCTATGGCTACACCTTC CSAYLGQGPYGYTF
- TRBJ2-1 TRBV27 TRBD2 TGTGCCAGCAGTTCAATAGCGGGGGGGCTCGGGTATGAGCAGTTCTTC CASSSIAGGLGYEQFF
- TRBJ2-5 TRBV11-3 - TGTACCCGGGTCTCCAACGGGGAGACCCAGTACTTC CTRVSNGETQYF
few TRBJ1-2 TRBV6-2/TRBV6-3 TRBD1 TGTGCCAGCAGTTCACCGGGACAGGGGTTTTATGGCTACACCTTC CASSSPGQGFYGYTF
- TRBJ2-1 TRBV20-1 - TGCAGTGCCATATTGGGGATGAACAATGAGCAGTTCTTC CSAILGMNNEQFF
few TRBJ2-1 TRBV5-1 - TGCGCCAGCAGTTTTTCGAGCACTGAGCAGTTCTTC CASSFSSTEQFF
- TRBJ2-7 TRBV7-2 TRBD2 TGTGCCAGCAGCTTGGGACTAGCGGGCGTAGGCTCTTCCTACGAGCAGTACTTC CASSLGLAGVGSSYEQYF
few TRBJ2-5 TRBV27 TRBD1 TGTGCCAGCAGTCTCTCCCCCGGGACAGGGCAAGAGACCCAGTACTTC CASSLSPGTGQETQYF
- TRBJ1-1 TRBV10-3 - TGTGCCATCAGGGACTTAAACCAAATGAACACTGAAGCTTTCTTT CAIRDLNQMNTEAFF
- TRBJ2-1 TRBV6-2/TRBV6-3 TRBD2 TGTGCCAGCAGTAGGCGGACTAGCGGGACCTCCTACAATGAGCAGTTCTTC CASSRRTSGTSYNEQFF
- TRBJ2-1 TRBV9 - TGTGCCAGCAGCGTAACCCGTTGGGGTGAGCAGTTCTTC CASSVTRWGEQFF